The clone carrying this T cell receptor (beta chain) was seen a few times. This entry is derived from a study of identical twins. The germline V gene has CDR1 DFQATT and CDR2 SNEGSKA (reference sequence). This CDR3 has 14 amino acids. J lost 5 bases, V lost 3 bases, and 7 bases had no gene match. MiXCR, run by TCRdb on the 5' RACE reads, gives a single entry per CDR3 protein. The sample includes roughly 720,000 distinct CDR3 sequences, about 18% seen only once; the top ten take less than 15%. The same sample was also studied in work on T cells expressing NK-cell markers.

V usage is TRBV20-1 and J usage is TRBJ1-1, with 9 bases identical to TRBD1. The sequence was obtained from a woman aged 18-30 years in good health. Specimen: PBMCs. CDR3 amino acids: CSASKGQGYTEAFF. The CDR3 bases are TGCAGTGCTAGTAAGGGACAGGGTTATACTGAAGCTTTCTTT.